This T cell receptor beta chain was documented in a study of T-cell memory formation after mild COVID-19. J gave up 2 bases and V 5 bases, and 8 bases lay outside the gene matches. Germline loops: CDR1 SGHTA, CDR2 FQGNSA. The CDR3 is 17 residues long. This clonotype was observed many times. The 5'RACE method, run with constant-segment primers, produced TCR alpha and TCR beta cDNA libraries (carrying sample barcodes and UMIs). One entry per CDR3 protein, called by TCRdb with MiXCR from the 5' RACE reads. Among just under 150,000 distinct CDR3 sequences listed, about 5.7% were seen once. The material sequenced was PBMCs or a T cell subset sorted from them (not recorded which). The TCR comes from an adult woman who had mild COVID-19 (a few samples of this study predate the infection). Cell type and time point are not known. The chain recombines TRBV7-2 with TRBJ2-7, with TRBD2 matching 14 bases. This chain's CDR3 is CASSPWTSGRSAYEQYF. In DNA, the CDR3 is TGTGCCAGCAGCCCATGGACTAGCGGGAGGTCAGCCTACGAGCAGTACTTC.